This T cell receptor (beta chain) originates from a study of blood T cell repertoires in COVID-19. This clone was recorded once. Participants were aged roughly 18 to 100 years from roughly 26 US areas. Participant-given clinical history determined each cohort assignment. Participants classified as exposed had met a COVID-19 case within 2 weeks before study entry. Germline V gives CDR1 SGHNT, CDR2 YYREEE (reference sequence). This CDR3 is built from 13 residues. The V and J ends lost 3 bases and 0 bases respectively, with 7 bases between them. Source study methods: Amplification of reference gene primers was used by the study to estimate nucleated cell counts. Clones were read by immunoSEQ multiplex PCR, and TCRdb kept only the in-frame ones, dropping some. The D gene and trimming were derived from the DNA, and the V and J assignments and clone size from that table. Of approximately 300,000 clones in the sample, 85% to 95% were seen once.

This TCR derives from a woman aged 25 to 39 who had been exposed to COVID-19. V usage is TRBV5-4 and J usage is TRBJ2-7; D is ambiguous. The sample consisted of PBMCs or T cells enriched from blood (not recorded which). CDR3 coding DNA: TGTGCCAGCAGCTCACAGAGCTCCTACGAGCAGTACTTC. It translates to CASSSQSSYEQYF.